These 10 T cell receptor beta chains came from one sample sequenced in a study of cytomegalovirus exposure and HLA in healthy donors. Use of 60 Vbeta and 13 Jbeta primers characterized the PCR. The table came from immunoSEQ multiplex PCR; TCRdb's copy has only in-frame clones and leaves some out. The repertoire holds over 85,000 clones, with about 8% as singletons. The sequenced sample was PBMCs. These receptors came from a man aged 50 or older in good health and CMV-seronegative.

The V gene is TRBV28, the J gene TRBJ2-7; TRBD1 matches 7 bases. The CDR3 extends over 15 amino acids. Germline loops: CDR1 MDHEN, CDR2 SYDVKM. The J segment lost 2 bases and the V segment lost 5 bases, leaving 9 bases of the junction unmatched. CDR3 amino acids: CASSPGTAPTYEQYF. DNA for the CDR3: TGTGCCAGCAGTCCCGGGACAGCGCCCACCTACGAGCAGTACTTC.

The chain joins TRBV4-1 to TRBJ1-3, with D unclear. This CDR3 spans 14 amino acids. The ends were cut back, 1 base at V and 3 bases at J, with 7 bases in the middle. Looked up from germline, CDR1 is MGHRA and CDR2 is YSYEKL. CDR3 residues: CASSQARGGNTIYF. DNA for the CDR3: TGCGCCAGCAGCCAAGCCCGGGGTGGAAACACCATATATTTT.

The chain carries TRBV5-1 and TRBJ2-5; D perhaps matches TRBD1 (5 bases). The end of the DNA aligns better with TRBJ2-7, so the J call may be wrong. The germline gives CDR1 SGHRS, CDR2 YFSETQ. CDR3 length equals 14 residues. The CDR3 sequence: CASSFLDISYEQYF. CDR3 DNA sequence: TGCGCCAGCAGCTTTCTGGACATCTCCTACGAGCAGTACTTC.

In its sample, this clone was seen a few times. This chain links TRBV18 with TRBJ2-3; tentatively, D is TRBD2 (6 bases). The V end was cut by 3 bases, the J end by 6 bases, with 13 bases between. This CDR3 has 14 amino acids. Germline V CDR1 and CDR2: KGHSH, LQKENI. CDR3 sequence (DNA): TGTGCCAGCTCACCTGGGCGGGGCCCCGATACGCAGTATTTT. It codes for CASSPGRGPDTQYF.

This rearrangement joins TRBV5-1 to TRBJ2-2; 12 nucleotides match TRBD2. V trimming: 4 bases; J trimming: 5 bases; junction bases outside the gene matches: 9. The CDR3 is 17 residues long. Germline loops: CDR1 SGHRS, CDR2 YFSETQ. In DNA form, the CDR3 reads TGCGCCAGCAGCCTTACACAACTAGCGGGAGGAACCGGGGAGCTGTTTTTT. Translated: CASSLTQLAGGTGELFF.

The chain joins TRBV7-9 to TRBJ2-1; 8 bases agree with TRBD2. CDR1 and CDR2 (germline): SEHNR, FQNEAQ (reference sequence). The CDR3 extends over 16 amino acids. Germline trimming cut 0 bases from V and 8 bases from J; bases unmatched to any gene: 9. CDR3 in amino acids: CASSLATAGVDDEQFF. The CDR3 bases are TGTGCCAGCAGCTTAGCGACAGCGGGAGTTGACGATGAGCAGTTCTTC.

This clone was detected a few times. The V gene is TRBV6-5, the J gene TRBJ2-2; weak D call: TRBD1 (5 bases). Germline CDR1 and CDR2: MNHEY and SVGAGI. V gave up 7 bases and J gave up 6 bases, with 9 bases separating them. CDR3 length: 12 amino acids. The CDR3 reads CASKPGPGELFF. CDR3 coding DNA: TGTGCCAGCAAACCAGGGCCCGGGGAGCTGTTTTTT.

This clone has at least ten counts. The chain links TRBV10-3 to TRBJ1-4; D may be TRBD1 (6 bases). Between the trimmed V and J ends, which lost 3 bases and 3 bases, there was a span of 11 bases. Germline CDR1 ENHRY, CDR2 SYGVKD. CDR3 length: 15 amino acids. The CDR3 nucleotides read TGTGCCATCAGTGATCCAGGGGTAGCTAATGAAAAACTGTTTTTT. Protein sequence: CAISDPGVANEKLFF.

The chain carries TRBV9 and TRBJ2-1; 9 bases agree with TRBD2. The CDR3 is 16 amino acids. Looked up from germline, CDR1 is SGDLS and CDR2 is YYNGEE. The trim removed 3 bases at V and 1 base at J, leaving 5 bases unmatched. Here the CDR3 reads CASSASGRSSYNEQFF. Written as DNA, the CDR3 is TGTGCCAGCAGCGCAAGCGGGAGGTCGTCCTACAATGAGCAGTTCTTC.

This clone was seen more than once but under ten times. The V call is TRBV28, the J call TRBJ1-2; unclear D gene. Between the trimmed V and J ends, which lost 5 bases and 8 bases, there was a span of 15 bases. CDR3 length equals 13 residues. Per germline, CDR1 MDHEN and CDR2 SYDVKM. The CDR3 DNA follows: TGTGCCAGCAGTGCGCCCGGTACCGGGGGCTACACCTTC. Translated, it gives CASSAPGTGGYTF.